A selection of T cell receptor beta chains follows, all from one sample in a study of T cell responses to AZD1222 COVID-19 vaccine. Sequencing used immunoSEQ multiplex PCR; TCRdb keeps in-frame clones, though not all of them. The sample has roughly 120,000 clones, 80% to 95% seen once. The sequencing used peripheral blood, collected 28 days after the second dose of the MenACWY control vaccine. The receptor source for this set is an adult who received the MenACWY meningococcal vaccine as a control. Both conserved end residues are trimmed from each CDR3. The order of the fields is CDR3 length, V gene, J gene, D gene, CDR3 protein. A D gene is named only where the DNA matches it firmly.

>10|TRBV19|TRBJ1-1|-
ASSTQNTEAF
>16|TRBV4-1|TRBJ2-1|TRBD2
ASSQDWGAGVGHNEQF
>14|TRBV5-6|TRBJ2-3|TRBD1
ASSALDRGGTDTQY
>13|TRBV19|TRBJ1-6|TRBD1
ASRGQGSYNSPLH
>16|TRBV19|TRBJ2-6|TRBD2
ASSTRLAPFSGANVLT
>12|TRBV28|TRBJ2-7|-
ASSAGTATYEQY
>10|TRBV9|TRBJ2-1|TRBD2
ASGRADNEQF
>11|TRBV18|TRBJ1-1|-
ASRMDLNTEAF
>11|TRBV20-1|TRBJ1-2|-
SASKDAAYGYT
>12|TRBV18|TRBJ1-1|TRBD1
ASSQLTGGTEAF
>12|TRBV4-1|TRBJ2-7|-
ASSQGPGGYEQY
>10|TRBV29-1|TRBJ2-4|TRBD1
SVEQGATIQY
>11|TRBV15|TRBJ1-4|TRBD1
AAAGGPNEKLF
>19|TRBV1|TRBJ2-2|-
TSSQDLAGLAIRTDHRELF
>12|TRBV27|TRBJ1-1|-
ASSLSQGYTEAF
>16|TRBV5-1|TRBJ1-2|TRBD1
ASSLGDGTGATLYGYT
>13|TRBV14|TRBJ2-5|-
ASSQDSGRQETQY
>11|TRBV28|TRBJ2-1|-
ASRGSRYNEQF
>15|TRBV3-1/TRBV3-2|TRBJ1-6|-
ASSQYGRAYGGSPLH
>11|TRBV27|TRBJ1-5|-
ASSLSGGQPQH
>13|TRBV2|TRBJ2-7|TRBD2
ASSEGLAGGYEQY
>12|TRBV2|TRBJ2-7|TRBD1
ASSEQGENYEQY
>15|TRBV15|TRBJ2-3|-
ATSRDGQRWLTDTQY
>13|TRBV5-1|TRBJ1-6|TRBD1
ASSPAGGYNSPLH
>13|TRBV4-3|TRBJ1-5|-
ASSQDLGNNQPQH
>8|TRBV2|TRBJ2-1|-
ASSRQVEF
>11|TRBV28|TRBJ1-1|TRBD1
ASINDRGTEAF
>12|TRBV7-8|TRBJ1-1|-
ASSPRGLNTEAF
>14|TRBV7-6|TRBJ1-3|-
ASSLVLSDSGNTIY
>14|TRBV5-4|TRBJ2-2|TRBD1
ASSLPGQGYTGELF
>13|TRBV27|TRBJ1-2|-
ASSGGGDRYYGYT
>10|TRBV29-1|TRBJ2-7|-
SVGSAWGEQY
>10|TRBV7-9|TRBJ2-5|-
ASTWYQETQY
>11|TRBV6-2/TRBV6-3|TRBJ2-1|TRBD1
ASSPQGAGEQF
>14|TRBV5-6|TRBJ1-1|TRBD1
ASSHIQGRLNTEAF
>14|TRBV9|TRBJ2-7|-
ASSVDEDPSSYEQY
>11|TRBV6-5|TRBJ1-1|-
ASTDGAWKKAF
>13|TRBV29-1|TRBJ2-1|TRBD2
SFATRWWEGLEQF
>14|TRBV4-3|TRBJ1-2|-
ASSPLLGDPRSGYT
>13|TRBV3-1/TRBV3-2|TRBJ2-1|TRBD2
ASLHGGAIYNEQF
>10|TRBV2|TRBJ2-3|-
ASKTDTDTQY